These 9 T cell receptor beta chains were sequenced from one sample in a study of cytomegalovirus exposure and HLA in healthy donors. Measured with immunoSEQ multiplex PCR; TCRdb has only the in-frame clones, and not every one. This sample has some 75,000 clones, with 95% to 96% found just once. Material: PBMCs. These receptors were obtained from a woman between 18 and 30 years old in good health and CMV-seronegative.

The genes are TRBV5-1 and TRBJ2-3, with D unclear. Germline V gene lookup returns CDR1 SGHRS and CDR2 YFSETQ. CDR3 size: 15 residues. V was trimmed by 5 bases and J by 4 bases, leaving 17 bases between them. CDR3 DNA sequence: TGCGCCAGCAGGACGTATGAGGTTGACGCAGATACGCAGTATTTT. Amino acids: CASRTYEVDADTQYF.

This chain joins TRBV11-2 and TRBJ2-7; 8 nucleotides line up with TRBD1. CDR3 length: 14 amino acids. The J segment lost 7 bases and the V segment lost 5 bases, leaving 10 bases of the junction unmatched. The germline V gene encodes CDR1 SGHAT and CDR2 FQNNGV. In nucleotides, the CDR3 is TGTGCCAGCAGCCTAACAGGGGGATTATTAGAGCAGTACTTC. As protein: CASSLTGGLLEQYF.

The chain has TRBV7-8 and TRBJ2-3; 8 bases align to TRBD2. The CDR3 consists of 18 residues. Germline CDR1 is SGHVS and CDR2 is FQNEAQ. V lost 5 bases and J lost 3; bases outside the gene matches: 16. CDR3 sequence (DNA): TGTGCCAGCAGCCACCCCCTGTTGATGACTAGCGCGACAGATACGCAGTATTTT. Residues: CASSHPLLMTSATDTQYF.

This chain uses TRBV19 with TRBJ2-7; perhaps TRBD2 as D (5 bases). Germline lookup yields CDR1 LNHDA and CDR2 SQIVND (reference sequence). CDR3 length: 14 residues. The V gene lost 3 bases and the J gene lost 2 bases, with 11 bases spanning the gap. CDR3 nucleotide sequence: TGTGCCAGTAGTATCAATCGGGGAGCCTACGAGCAGTACTTC. It is translated as CASSINRGAYEQYF.

The chain employs TRBV19 and TRBJ2-1, with 15 bases aligning to TRBD2. The CDR3 is made up of 15 amino acids. After removal of 5 bases from V and 7 bases from J, the junction contained 3 bases not matched to a gene. Germline V gives CDR1 LNHDA, CDR2 SQIVND (reference sequence). CDR3 bases: TGTGCCAGTAGTGTGGGACTAGCGGGAGGTAATGAGCAGTTCTTC. Its translation is CASSVGLAGGNEQFF.

V is TRBV2 and J is TRBJ1-2; no clear D. With 3 bases removed from V and 2 bases from J, the gap between germline ends came to 13 bases. Germline assignment: CDR1 SNHLY and CDR2 FYNNEI. This CDR3 has 15 amino acids. The CDR3 is CASSEDAVINYGYTF. CDR3 in DNA: TGTGCCAGCAGTGAGGATGCGGTTATCAACTATGGCTACACCTTC.

The chain employs TRBV13 and TRBJ1-6; 8 bases line up with TRBD1. CDR3 length: 17 residues. In germline, CDR1 is PRHDT, CDR2 FYEKMQ (reference sequence). Trimming took 4 bases from V and 10 from J; bases not matched to a gene: 15. In DNA, the CDR3 is TGTGCCAGCAGCTCCCTGGACAGGGCCGCTACCACGTCACCCCTCCACTTT. This gives the protein CASSSLDRAATTSPLHF.

Only one count was recorded for this clone. The chain links TRBV28 to TRBJ2-7; D perhaps matches TRBD2 (5 bases). The CDR3 loop spans 14 amino acids. The V end was cut by 5 bases, the J end by 4 bases, with 15 bases between. Germline loops: CDR1 MDHEN, CDR2 SYDVKM. CDR3 protein: CASSPPSTQYEQYF. CDR3 in DNA: TGTGCCAGCAGTCCACCTAGCACTCAGTACGAGCAGTACTTC. The complete variable domain, with remaining parts taken from reference TRBV28 and TRBJ2-7, reads DVKVTQSSRYLVKRTGEKVFLECVQDMDHENMFWYRQDPGLGLRLIYFSYDVKMKEKGDIPEGYSVSREKKERFSLILESASTNQTSMYLCASSPPSTQYEQYFGPGTRLTVT.

This chain uses TRBV7-9 with TRBJ1-5; 8 bases are shared with TRBD1. The J segment lost 6 bases and the V segment lost 2 bases, leaving 6 bases of the junction unmatched. This CDR3 comprises 15 residues. The germline V gene encodes CDR1 SEHNR and CDR2 FQNEAQ (reference sequence). The CDR3: CASSLSQGQVQPQHF. The CDR3 DNA follows: TGTGCCAGCAGCTTATCCCAGGGACAGGTTCAGCCCCAGCATTTT.